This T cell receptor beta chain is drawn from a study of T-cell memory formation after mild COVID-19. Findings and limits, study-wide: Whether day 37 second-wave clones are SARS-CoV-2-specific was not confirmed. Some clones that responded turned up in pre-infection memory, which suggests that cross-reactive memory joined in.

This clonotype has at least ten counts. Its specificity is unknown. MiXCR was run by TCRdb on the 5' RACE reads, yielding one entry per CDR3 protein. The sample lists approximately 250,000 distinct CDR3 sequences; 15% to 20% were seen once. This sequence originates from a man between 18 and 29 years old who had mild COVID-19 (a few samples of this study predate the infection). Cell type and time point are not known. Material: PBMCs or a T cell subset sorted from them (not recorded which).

The CDR3 nucleotides are TGTGCCAGCAGCTTAGACAGGGTTCGGAGTGGCTACACCTTC. Its translation is CASSLDRVRSGYTF. The chain combines TRBV7-9 with TRBJ1-2; a possible D gene is TRBD1 (6 bases). This CDR3 is built from 14 residues. Germline values: CDR1 SEHNR, CDR2 FQNEAQ (reference sequence). Trimming removed 1 base at V and 7 bases at J, with 13 bases between.